A single sample is the source of the 5 T cell receptor beta chains below, sequenced in a study of blood T cell repertoires in COVID-19 (dated by TCRdb to about 2020). The method was the immunoSEQ multiplex PCR assay. TCRdb re-hosts the immuneACCESS table, in-frame sequences only. Its copies lack some clones; in the studies checked, an unresolved V gene accounts for under half of them, and the cause for the rest is not known. The sample data list about 190,000 clones, and roughly 84% of these were observed just once. Together, the top ten hold around 3.5% of the sample. Sequenced: PBMCs or T cells enriched from blood (not recorded which). The receptors here all came from a young woman who had recovered from COVID-19.

The V and J genes are TRBV11-3 and TRBJ2-3, with 12 bases lining up with TRBD2. The CDR3 is made up of 15 amino acids. CDR1 SGHNT and CDR2 YENEEA come from the germline V gene. J lost 3 bases, V lost 4 bases, and 2 bases had no gene match. The CDR3 loop is CASSWTSGTTDTQYF. The CDR3 DNA follows: TGTGCCAGCAGCTGGACTAGCGGGACTACAGATACGCAGTATTTT.

This chain uses TRBV11-2 with TRBJ2-5, with D maybe TRBD2 (6 bases). The CDR3 runs 15 residues. Germline CDR1 SGHAT, CDR2 FQNNGV. The V and J ends lost 1 base and 5 bases respectively, with 14 bases between them. CDR3 nucleotide sequence: TGTGCCAGCAGCTTAGTCGGGGGAGGAGAGGAGACCCAGTACTTC. Its translation is CASSLVGGGEETQYF.

V and J are TRBV18 and TRBJ1-1; D unresolved. Germline lookup yields CDR1 KGHSH and CDR2 LQKENI. Between the trimmed V and J ends, which lost 4 bases and 8 bases, there was a span of 14 bases. The CDR3 consists of 13 residues. CDR3 protein: CASSRRHESEAFF. CDR3 in DNA: TGTGCCAGCTCACGACGACACGAATCCGAAGCTTTCTTT.

The J gene is TRBJ1-1, the V gene TRBV18; a weak D match, TRBD1 (6 bases). CDR1 KGHSH and CDR2 LQKENI come from the germline V gene. The germline V and J ends were trimmed by 4 bases and 0 bases, with 27 bases remaining between them. The CDR3 has 20 residues. The CDR3 sequence is CASSLRRQVPWARVNTEAFF. The CDR3 DNA reads TGTGCCAGCTCACTCCGGCGACAGGTACCCTGGGCCCGTGTGAACACTGAAGCTTTCTTT.

The rearrangement joins TRBV20-1 to TRBJ2-1, with D possibly TRBD2 on 5 matching bases. This CDR3 has 11 amino acids. Trimming stripped 7 bases from V and 7 bases from J, with 11 bases between. The germline V gene has CDR1 DFQATT and CDR2 SNEGSKA (reference sequence). CDR3 nucleotide sequence: TGCAGTGTTACGAGGGAAAATGAGCAGTTCTTC. Its protein is CSVTRENEQFF.